The rows below give T cell receptor beta chains drawn from one sample of a study of PD-1 blockade in classical Hodgkin lymphoma. The assay was immunoSEQ multiplex PCR, and TCRdb's table has in-frame clones only and misses some. The table has 85,000 to 90,000 clones, 90% seen once. The sample consisted of peripheral blood mononuclear cells (PBMCs), taken before the fourth cycle of nivolumab. Receptor source: a human donor with classical Hodgkin lymphoma. Each CDR3 is given with its conserved first and last residue. Fields, in order: J gene, V gene, clone size, D gene, CDR3 protein, CDR3 DNA. D genes are given only for firm matches. A row's size may be missing; if present it is once, few, many or a size class.

TRBJ2-3	TRBV9	.	.	CASSPPRRDKFTDTQYF	TGTGCCAGCAGCCCCCCCCGAAGGGACAAGTTCACAGATACGCAGTATTTT
TRBJ1-1	TRBV7-2	.	.	CASSPSVGSALEALF	TGTGCCAGCAGCCCCTCGGTGGGTTCGGCGTTGGAAGCTCTCTTT
TRBJ1-5	TRBV7-8	.	.	CASSLAAHYSNQPQHF	TGTGCCAGCAGCTTAGCCGCCCATTATAGCAATCAGCCCCAGCATTTT
TRBJ2-7	TRBV2	.	.	CASSELWLTYEQYF	TGTGCCAGCAGTGAACTTTGGCTTACCTACGAGCAGTACTTC
TRBJ2-1	TRBV7-8	.	TRBD2	CASSLDGSGGVYYNEQFF	TGTGCCAGCAGCTTAGACGGTAGCGGGGGGGTGTACTACAATGAGCAGTTCTTC
TRBJ2-2	TRBV7-3	.	.	CASSLSQSYTGELFF	TGTGCCAGCAGCTTAAGCCAGAGCTATACCGGGGAGCTGTTTTTT
TRBJ1-1	TRBV2	once	.	CASSEVGGVPPAFF	TGTGCCAGCAGTGAAGTAGGAGGGGTCCCACCAGCTTTCTTT
TRBJ1-2	TRBV19	.	.	CASSIAPDGYTF	TGTGCCAGTAGTATAGCCCCGGATGGCTACACCTTC
TRBJ1-2	TRBV4-1	.	.	CASSQDPTATYGYTF	TGCGCCAGCAGCCAAGACCCGACAGCTACCTATGGCTACACCTTC
TRBJ2-3	TRBV7-3	.	.	CASSSGVSTDTQYF	TGTGCCAGCAGCTCAGGGGTTAGCACAGATACGCAGTATTTT
TRBJ2-6	TRBV12-5	few	.	CASAGAHSGANVLTF	TGTGCTAGTGCAGGGGCCCACTCTGGGGCCAACGTCCTGACTTTC
TRBJ2-7	TRBV19	.	.	CASSIVGYEQYF	TGTGCCAGTAGTATCGTAGGGTACGAGCAGTACTTC
TRBJ2-5	TRBV19	.	.	CASAPDRETQYF	TGTGCCAGTGCGCCGGACCGGGAGACCCAGTACTTC
TRBJ2-7	TRBV5-1	.	.	CASSQYSPYEQYF	TGCGCCAGCAGCCAATACAGCCCCTACGAGCAGTACTTC
TRBJ1-4	TRBV6-5	.	.	CASSISATNEKLFF	TGTGCCAGCAGTATTTCGGCAACTAATGAAAAACTGTTTTTT
TRBJ2-3	TRBV9	.	.	CASSVRRGSTDTQYF	TGTGCCAGCAGCGTAAGGAGGGGGAGCACAGATACGCAGTATTTT
TRBJ2-7	TRBV9	.	.	CASSVGDTSLGQYF	TGTGCCAGCAGCGTAGGGGACACATCCCTAGGGCAGTACTTC
TRBJ2-3	TRBV11-2	.	.	CASSLEGTLTTDTQYF	TGTGCCAGCAGCTTAGAAGGGACACTAACCACAGATACGCAGTATTTT
TRBJ2-7	TRBV2	.	.	CASSPGQRYEQYF	TGTGCCAGCAGTCCGGGACAAAGATACGAGCAGTACTTC
TRBJ1-1	TRBV6-5	once	TRBD1	CASRTDRGGSTEAFF	TGTGCCAGCAGAACGGACAGGGGGGGGAGCACTGAAGCTTTCTTT
TRBJ1-2	TRBV20-1	.	.	CSWTVGYGYTF	TGCAGCTGGACAGTCGGCTATGGCTACACCTTC
TRBJ2-3	TRBV7-9	.	TRBD1	CASSLGQGQGADTQYF	TGTGCCAGCAGCTTAGGGCAGGGACAGGGGGCAGATACGCAGTATTTT
TRBJ1-5	TRBV28	.	TRBD1	CAARTGNQPQHF	TGTGCCGCAAGGACAGGGAATCAGCCCCAGCATTTT
TRBJ1-5	TRBV18	few	.	CASSGGGGQTYSNQPQHF	TGTGCCAGCTCAGGGGGGGGCGGACAGACTTATAGCAATCAGCCCCAGCATTTT
TRBJ1-6	TRBV11-2	.	.	CASSPGRSYNSPLHF	TGTGCCAGCAGCCCGGGAAGATCCTATAATTCACCCCTCCACTTT
TRBJ2-1	TRBV5-6	.	.	CASSLYTGSSTLNEQFF	TGTGCCAGCAGCTTGTATACCGGATCCTCAACCCTCAATGAGCAGTTCTTC
TRBJ2-1	TRBV23-1	.	.	CASSHSGQNEQFF	TGCGCCAGCAGTCACTCCGGACAGAATGAGCAGTTCTTC
TRBJ2-3	TRBV5-1	.	TRBD2	CASSFAPMTSGGAGADTQYF	TGCGCCAGCAGCTTTGCCCCCATGACTAGCGGGGGGGCCGGGGCAGATACGCAGTATTTT
TRBJ2-1	TRBV5-8	.	TRBD1	CASSHRDRSYNEQFF	TGTGCCAGCAGCCACCGGGACAGGTCCTACAATGAGCAGTTCTTC
TRBJ1-6	TRBV6-5	.	.	CASSPFDVNNSPLHF	TGTGCCAGCAGCCCCTTTGACGTTAATAATTCACCCCTCCACTTT
TRBJ2-7	TRBV6-5	.	.	CASHRVGEQYF	TGTGCCAGCCACAGGGTCGGCGAGCAGTACTTC
TRBJ2-5	TRBV6-1	.	TRBD2	CASSDPRGGGGFQETQYF	TGTGCCAGCAGTGACCCCCGGGGGGGCGGGGGATTTCAAGAGACCCAGTACTTC
TRBJ1-5	TRBV7-9	few	TRBD1	CASSAPGGSNQPQHF	TGTGCCAGCAGCGCTCCAGGGGGGAGCAATCAGCCCCAGCATTTT
TRBJ1-5	TRBV18	.	TRBD1	CASSLRDRYQPQHF	TGTGCCAGCTCACTTCGGGACAGGTATCAGCCCCAGCATTTT
TRBJ2-4	TRBV30	.	.	CAWSGGGTDIQYF	TGTGCCTGGAGTGGAGGAGGAACGGACATTCAGTACTTC
TRBJ2-1	TRBV25-1	.	.	CASSEYGVSYNEQFF	TGTGCCAGCAGTGAATACGGGGTTTCCTACAATGAGCAGTTCTTC
TRBJ2-6	TRBV5-1	medium-sized	.	CASSWDTRSGANVLTF	TGCGCCAGCAGCTGGGACACCCGCTCTGGGGCCAACGTCCTGACTTTC
TRBJ1-2	TRBV7-9	.	.	CASSSTTGNYGYTF	TGTGCCAGCAGCTCGACGACCGGTAACTATGGCTACACCTTC
TRBJ2-3	TRBV30	.	TRBD1	CAWSGTGLPTFSTDTQYF	TGTGCCTGGAGTGGGACAGGGCTTCCAACGTTTAGCACAGATACGCAGTATTTT
TRBJ2-7	TRBV10-3	.	TRBD2	CAISESGLAGVTYEQYF	TGTGCCATCAGTGAGTCGGGACTAGCGGGGGTTACCTACGAGCAGTACTTC
TRBJ1-4	TRBV5-5	.	TRBD1	CASSWDRSEKLFF	TGTGCCAGCAGTTGGGACAGAAGTGAAAAACTGTTTTTT
TRBJ1-3	TRBV7-9	.	.	CASSVGSSGRTGNTIYF	TGTGCCAGCAGCGTAGGGAGTTCAGGGAGAACTGGAAACACCATATATTTT
TRBJ2-2	TRBV28	.	.	CASRLLNTGELFF	TGTGCCAGCAGACTACTCAACACCGGGGAGCTGTTTTTT
TRBJ1-2	TRBV6-6	.	TRBD1	CASSPRGNVGYTF	TGTGCCAGCAGCCCCAGGGGGAATGTCGGCTACACCTTC